This TCR beta chain was recorded in a study of T cells after yellow fever vaccination. This clonotype came up a few times. What it binds is unknown. The CDR3 is 12 residues long. V trimming: 7 bases; J trimming: 7 bases; junction bases outside the gene matches: 7. CDR1 is SQVTM, CDR2 ANQGSEA, per germline. The TCR cDNA carried a universal primer site and UMIs from 5'RACE template switching. TCRdb reanalysed the 5' RACE reads using MiXCR and keeps one entry per CDR3 protein. The sample records a few hundred thousand distinct CDR3 sequences, roughly a sixth being singletons. General study findings and limits: From the bulk population, abundant clonotypes could contaminate and appear within FACS-sorted repertoires. The study found a weaker secondary response that peaked faster, day 5 versus 15. Once the booster was given, most primary-vaccination clones reappeared, at about 95% for CD4 and roughly 86% for CD8.

V usage is TRBV29-1 and J usage is TRBJ1-5; 7 bases map to TRBD1. Sequencing was performed on PBMCs, taken 5 days after the first yellow fever vaccination. The receptor comes from a man aged 18 to 30 who received the YFV17D yellow fever vaccine. The CDR3 spells CSAPTGKQPQHF. The CDR3 nucleotides are TGCAGCGCCCCGACAGGGAAGCAGCCCCAGCATTTT.